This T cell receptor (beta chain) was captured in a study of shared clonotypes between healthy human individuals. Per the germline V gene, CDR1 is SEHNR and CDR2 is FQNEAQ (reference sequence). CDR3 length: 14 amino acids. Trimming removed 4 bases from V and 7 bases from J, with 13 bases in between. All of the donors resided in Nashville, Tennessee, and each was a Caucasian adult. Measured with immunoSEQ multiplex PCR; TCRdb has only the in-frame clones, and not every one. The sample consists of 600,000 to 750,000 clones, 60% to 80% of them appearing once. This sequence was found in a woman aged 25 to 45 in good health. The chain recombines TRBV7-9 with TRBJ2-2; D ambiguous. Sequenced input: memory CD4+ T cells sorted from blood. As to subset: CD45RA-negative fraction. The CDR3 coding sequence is TGTGCCAGCAGCTGGACCGGAAGGGTCGGGGAGCTGTTTTTT. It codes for CASSWTGRVGELFF.